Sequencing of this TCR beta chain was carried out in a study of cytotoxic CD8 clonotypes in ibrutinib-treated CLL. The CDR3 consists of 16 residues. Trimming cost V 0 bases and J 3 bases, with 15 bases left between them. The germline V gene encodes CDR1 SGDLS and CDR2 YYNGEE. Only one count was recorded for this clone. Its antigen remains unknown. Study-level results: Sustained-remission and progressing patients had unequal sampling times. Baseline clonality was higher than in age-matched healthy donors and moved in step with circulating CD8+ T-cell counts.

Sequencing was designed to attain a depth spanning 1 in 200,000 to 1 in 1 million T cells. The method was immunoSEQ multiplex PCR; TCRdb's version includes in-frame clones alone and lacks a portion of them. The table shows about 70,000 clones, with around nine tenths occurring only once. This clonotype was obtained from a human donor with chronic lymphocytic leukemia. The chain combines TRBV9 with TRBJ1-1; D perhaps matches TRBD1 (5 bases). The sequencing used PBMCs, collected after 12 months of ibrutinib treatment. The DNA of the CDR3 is TGTGCCAGCAGCGTAGGACAGAACCTTATGGACACTGAAGCTTTCTTT. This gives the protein CASSVGQNLMDTEAFF.